One and the same sample provided the 9 T cell receptor beta chains below, sequenced in a study of cytomegalovirus exposure and HLA in healthy donors. In the PCR, 60 Vbeta and 13 Jbeta primers were used. Profiled with immunoSEQ multiplex PCR; TCRdb holds only in-frame clones, not every one. The sample consists of under 200,000 clones, 65% to 85% of them appearing once. The sample taken for sequencing was PBMCs. Every receptor here comes from a woman aged 40 to 49 in good health and CMV-seropositive.

This clone was seen only once. The chain links TRBV7-8 to TRBJ2-3; TRBD1 is a possible D gene (6 bases). Per germline, CDR1 SGHVS and CDR2 FQNEAQ. This CDR3 has 14 residues. V was cut by 4 bases and J by 2 bases, with 10 bases left in between. CDR3 DNA: TGTGCCAGCAGCTCGGGACACTACACAGATACGCAGTATTTT. It encodes CASSSGHYTDTQYF.

The sample holds one count of this clone. This sequence joins TRBV9 and TRBJ1-5; D is unresolved. The CDR3 spans 18 residues. Trimming cost V 0 bases and J 0 bases, with 16 bases left between them. Germline V lookup: CDR1 SGDLS, CDR2 YYNGEE. The CDR3 nucleotides are TGTGCCAGCAGCGTAGAGGGCATCGGGAAAGTTAGCAATCAGCCCCAGCATTTT. Amino acid sequence: CASSVEGIGKVSNQPQHF.

This chain connects TRBV5-1 to TRBJ1-4; D gene uncertain. Trimming removed 2 bases at V and 5 bases at J, with 16 bases between. Germline CDR1 SGHRS, CDR2 YFSETQ. There are 16 residues in the CDR3. Here the CDR3 reads CASSFLPGSTNEKLFF. The CDR3 coding sequence is TGCGCCAGCAGCTTTCTCCCGGGGTCGACGAATGAAAAACTGTTTTTT.

J is TRBJ2-7 and V is TRBV5-6, with D possibly TRBD1 on 5 matching bases. Trimming pared 1 base from V and 2 bases from J, leaving 10 bases between. The CDR3 is made up of 14 amino acids. Germline CDR1 and CDR2: SGHDT and YYEEEE. The CDR3 reads CASSLRQSPYEQYF. The CDR3 DNA follows: TGTGCCAGCAGCTTGCGACAGTCTCCCTACGAGCAGTACTTC.

This clone was observed once. The V call is TRBV7-8, the J call TRBJ2-2; 7 bases align to TRBD1. Germline CDR1 and CDR2: SGHVS and FQNEAQ. Trimming cost V 6 bases and J 6 bases; bases outside gene matches: 10. The CDR3 length is 15 residues. The CDR3 protein is CASRTTGLWAGELFF. CDR3 sequence (DNA): TGTGCCAGCAGGACGACAGGGTTGTGGGCCGGGGAGCTGTTTTTT.

The chain has TRBV27 and TRBJ2-7; 7 nucleotides match TRBD1. Germline V gene data show CDR1 as MNHEY and CDR2 as SMNVEV (reference sequence). With V trimmed by 6 bases and J by 5 bases, 4 bases remained unmatched. CDR3 size: 12 residues. CDR3 nucleotides: TGTGCCAGCAGCCACGGACAGGACGAGCAGTACTTC. Translated, it gives CASSHGQDEQYF.

The genes are TRBV6-1 and TRBJ1-4; D not certain. Germline values: CDR1 MNHNS, CDR2 SASEGT. The ends were cut back, 3 bases at V and 0 bases at J, with 14 bases in the middle. This CDR3 is 17 amino acids long. CDR3 coding DNA: TGTGCCAGCAGTGATCGGTATCGGGTCACAACTAATGAAAAACTGTTTTTT. Residues: CASSDRYRVTTNEKLFF.

This chain connects TRBV7-9 to TRBJ2-3; 7 bases agree with TRBD1. The CDR3 has 13 residues. CDR1 is SEHNR, CDR2 FQNEAQ, per germline (reference sequence). The J segment lost 7 bases and the V segment lost 1 base, leaving 2 bases of the junction unmatched. CDR3: CASSLEGANTQYF. Written as DNA, the CDR3 is TGTGCCAGCAGCTTAGAGGGGGCAAATACGCAGTATTTT. Full variable domain (missing parts from reference TRBV7-9 and TRBJ2-3): DTGVSQNPRHKITKRGQNVTFRCDPISEHNRLYWYRQTLGQGPEFLTYFQNEAQLEKSRLLSDRFSAERPKGSFSTLEIQRTEQGDSAMYLCASSLEGANTQYFGPGTRLTVL.

The CDR3 region has the DNA TGCGCCAGCAGCTTTCGGGGAGGACTAGCGGGGGGGCCAGGGGATACGCAGTATTTT. Its translation: CASSFRGGLAGGPGDTQYF. V is TRBV5-1 and J is TRBJ2-3; 15 bases agree with TRBD2. V gave up 2 bases and J gave up 6 bases; unmatched junction bases: 13. CDR3 length: 19 amino acids. CDR1 and CDR2 (germline): SGHRS, YFSETQ.